The present T cell receptor (beta chain) was sequenced within a study of blood T cell repertoires in COVID-19. Study context: Researchers got acute and convalescent COVID-19 samples from the United States, Italy and Spain. PBMCs, B-cell-depleted T cells, or T cells provided the cDNA or gDNA that made up the material.

How the authors handled the data: Researchers report that nucleated cell counts were estimated from reference gene primer amplification. The method was immunoSEQ multiplex PCR; TCRdb's version includes in-frame clones alone and lacks a portion of them. The V and J calls and clone size are taken from that table; D and trimming were inferred from the DNA. The top ten clones hold about 1% of a sample with some 170,000 clones, about 85% of them seen once. The CDR3 spans 14 residues. The junction had 6 bases not matched to a gene; V was cut back by 6 bases and J by 4 bases. Germline loops: CDR1 SNHLY, CDR2 FYNNEI.

The chain combines TRBV2 with TRBJ2-7; TRBD1 matches 10 bases. This clonotype was obtained from a man between 35 and 55 years old with acute or convalescent COVID-19. The sample consisted of peripheral blood. In nucleotides, the CDR3 is TGTGCCAGCAGCCTGGGACAGGGGATGTACGAGCAGTACTTC. Translating it yields CASSLGQGMYEQYF.